A single sample gave rise to the 27 T cell receptor beta chains below, sequenced in a study of blood T cell repertoires in COVID-19. The repertoire was sequenced with immunoSEQ multiplex PCR; TCRdb's copy has only in-frame clones and lacks some. Of around 220,000 clones listed, roughly 90% are singletons. Material: peripheral blood. These receptor sequences come from a man aged 40-50 years with active or convalescent COVID-19.

The J gene is TRBJ2-3, the V gene TRBV7-9; 8 nucleotides align to TRBD1. Germline CDR1 and CDR2: SEHNR and FQNEAQ (reference sequence). Losses at the gene ends were 4 bases for V and 4 bases for J; bases not matched to a gene: 13. The CDR3 totals 17 residues. CDR3 sequence (DNA): TGTGCCAGCAGCTGGACCCTCACTGCGGACAGGGCAGATACGCAGTATTTT. Amino acids: CASSWTLTADRADTQYF.

The chain has TRBV28 and TRBJ2-3, with a weak D call TRBD2 (5 bases). V was shortened by 7 bases and J by 2 bases, with 19 bases between the two germline ends. This CDR3 is built from 16 residues. The germline CDR1 and CDR2 sequences are MDHEN and SYDVKM. The CDR3 DNA sequence: TGTGCCAGCACCCCGGGCCGGGCTAGCCTCACAGATACGCAGTATTTT. Amino acid sequence: CASTPGRASLTDTQYF.

The chain couples TRBV5-1 to TRBJ2-3; D not resolved. The CDR3 sequence is 13 residues long. V was trimmed by 4 bases and J by 3 bases, leaving 9 bases between them. Germline V gene sequence: CDR1 SGHRS, CDR2 YFSETQ. CDR3 DNA sequence: TGCGCCAGCAGCCGGATGAGGACAGATACGCAGTATTTT. Its translation: CASSRMRTDTQYF. Variable domain in full (rest from reference TRBV5-1 and TRBJ2-3): KAGVTQTPRYLIKTRGQQVTLSCSPISGHRSVSWYQQTPGQGLQFLFEYFSETQRNKGNFPGRFSGRQFSNSRSEMNVSTLELGDSALYLCASSRMRTDTQYFGPGTRLTVL.

The count of this clone is one. V gene TRBV11-2 combines with J gene TRBJ1-1; 11 bases are a match to TRBD1. The ends lost 5 bases at V and 4 bases at J; junction bases unmatched: 6. The CDR3 extends over 15 amino acids. Germline CDR1 and CDR2: SGHAT and FQNNGV. The CDR3 region has the DNA TGTGCCAGCAGCATAGGGACAGGGGGTACCACTGAAGCTTTCTTT. This sequence encodes CASSIGTGGTTEAFF.

DNA of the CDR3: TGTGCCAGTAGATTAGGACAGGCGACTGAAGCTTTCTTT. As protein: CASRLGQATEAFF. This rearrangement joins TRBV19 to TRBJ1-1, with TRBD1 identical over 7 bases. CDR3 size: 13 residues. CDR1 is LNHDA and CDR2 is SQIVND in the germline V gene (reference sequence). V was clipped by 6 bases and J by 5 bases; unmatched bases: 6.

The chain carries TRBV10-1 and TRBJ1-6; 9 bases map to TRBD1. The V segment lost 6 bases and the J segment 10 bases; nucleotides outside the gene matches: 10. From germline, CDR1 is WNHNN and CDR2 SYGVQD (reference sequence). There are 15 residues in the CDR3. The CDR3 sequence: CASSSRDRVESPLHF. As DNA, the CDR3 is TGCGCCAGCAGCTCCCGGGACAGGGTGGAATCACCCCTCCACTTT.

The rearrangement links TRBV11-2 to TRBJ2-3; D call uncertain. The CDR3 is made up of 15 amino acids. Deletions cut 3 bases from V and 3 bases from J, with 13 bases between. Germline V gene lookup returns CDR1 SGHAT and CDR2 FQNNGV. The CDR3 nucleotides read TGTGCCAGCAGCTTGCAAGGAGTTGTTACAGATACGCAGTATTTT. Translation: CASSLQGVVTDTQYF.

The chain recombines TRBV2 with TRBJ2-7, with 8 nucleotides matching TRBD1. The germline CDR1 and CDR2 sequences are SNHLY and FYNNEI. This CDR3 region has 12 residues. V gave up 7 bases and J gave up 5 bases; unmatched junction bases: 4. The DNA of the CDR3 is TGTGCCAGCACTGACAGGGGCGACGAGCAGTACTTC. The encoded protein is CASTDRGDEQYF.

This clone was seen a few times. The chain recombines TRBV28 with TRBJ1-5; 7 nucleotides line up with TRBD1. Trimming cost V 5 bases and J 5 bases; bases outside gene matches: 15. CDR3 size: 17 residues. Germline CDR1 reads MDHEN; CDR2 reads SYDVKM. The CDR3 nucleotides read TGTGCCAGCAGTCCCACTGGGACAGCATCGTCTTATCAGCCCCAGCATTTT. Protein sequence: CASSPTGTASSYQPQHF.

The chain recombines TRBV19 with TRBJ1-6, with TRBD1 identical over 8 bases. Germline V lookup: CDR1 LNHDA, CDR2 SQIVND (reference sequence). The CDR3 is 16 residues long. The J segment lost 7 bases and the V segment lost 2 bases, leaving 7 bases of the junction unmatched. CDR3 bases: TGTGCCAGTAGTATACGGCAGGGGGCCAGGAATTCACCCCTCCACTTT. The encoded protein is CASSIRQGARNSPLHF.

The rearrangement joins TRBV10-2 to TRBJ1-2; D gene ambiguous. The germline V gene encodes CDR1 WSHSY and CDR2 SAAADI. The CDR3 is 14 residues long. V lost 6 bases and J 4 bases, leaving 15 bases between the germline ends. CDR3 nucleotides: TGCGCCAGCAGACTCACGGCGGGGAGCTATGGCTACACCTTC. The encoded protein is CASRLTAGSYGYTF.

The table lists this clone with a count of one. V usage is TRBV2 and J usage is TRBJ1-4; D uncertain. Germline CDR1 is SNHLY and CDR2 is FYNNEI. V lost 3 bases, J lost 2 bases, and 7 bases lay in between. CDR3 length equals 14 residues. The CDR3 sequence is CASSDPRTNEKLFF. CDR3 DNA sequence: TGTGCCAGCAGTGACCCCCGGACTAATGAAAAACTGTTTTTT. Based on the CDR3 plus reference TRBV2 and TRBJ1-4, the full variable domain is EPEVTQTPSHQVTQMGQEVILRCVPISNHLYFYWYRQILGQKVEFLVSFYNNEISEKSEIFDDQFSVERPDGSNFTLKIRSTKLEDSAMYFCASSDPRTNEKLFFGSGTQLSVL.

V and J are TRBV4-1 and TRBJ2-2; tentatively, D is TRBD1 (6 bases). Per germline, CDR1 MGHRA and CDR2 YSYEKL. V lost 0 bases, J lost 6 bases, and 11 bases lay in between. This CDR3 has 15 residues. CDR3 coding DNA: TGCGCCAGCAGCCAAGATGAACAGGGCCCCGGGGAGCTGTTTTTT. It encodes CASSQDEQGPGELFF.

This sequence joins TRBV5-1 and TRBJ2-3; 13 bases match TRBD2. The germline V gene has CDR1 SGHRS and CDR2 YFSETQ. This CDR3 region has 19 residues. V lost 1 base and J lost 0; bases outside the gene matches: 8. This CDR3 reads CASSLRTSGGAESTDTQYF. Written as DNA, the CDR3 is TGCGCCAGCAGCTTGAGGACTAGCGGGGGCGCGGAAAGCACAGATACGCAGTATTTT. The full variable domain, its missing parts supplied by reference TRBV5-1 and TRBJ2-3, is KAGVTQTPRYLIKTRGQQVTLSCSPISGHRSVSWYQQTPGQGLQFLFEYFSETQRNKGNFPGRFSGRQFSNSRSEMNVSTLELGDSALYLCASSLRTSGGAESTDTQYFGPGTRLTVL.

In regard to this clone: This may be a read error, as it is one base from a much larger clone. In the same sample, other DNA sequences code for this CDR3. The genes are TRBV11-2 and TRBJ2-7; TRBD1 matches at 11 bases. Germline values: CDR1 SGHAT, CDR2 FQNNGV. The CDR3 is made up of 14 amino acids. Trimming cost V 3 bases and J 2 bases; bases outside gene matches: 0. CDR3 coding DNA: TGTGCCAGCAGCTTGGGACAGGGGGCCTACGAGCAGTACTTC. Translation: CASSLGQGAYEQYF.

This chain joins TRBV19 and TRBJ1-5; D gene ambiguous. The germline V gene has CDR1 LNHDA and CDR2 SQIVND (reference sequence). V was clipped by 4 bases and J by 4 bases, with 11 bases between them. The CDR3 covers 14 residues. CDR3 in amino acids: CASSNPPTNQPQHF. The CDR3 DNA sequence: TGTGCCAGTAGTAACCCCCCGACAAATCAGCCCCAGCATTTT.

The genes are TRBV2 and TRBJ1-1; TRBD1 agrees at 8 bases. Germline loops: CDR1 SNHLY, CDR2 FYNNEI. This CDR3 spans 12 amino acids. Unmatched junction bases numbered 5, after V lost 8 bases and J lost 6 bases. The CDR3 DNA follows: TGTGCCAGCCAGGACAGGGCCCCTGAAGCTTTCTTT. It yields the protein CASQDRAPEAFF.

This clone was detected a few times. The chain combines TRBV20-1 with TRBJ1-6; D is unresolved. The CDR3 consists of 11 residues. The germline CDR1 and CDR2 sequences are DFQATT and SNEGSKA (reference sequence). Trimming stripped 1 base from V and 10 bases from J, with 5 bases between. The CDR3: CSARGGSPLHF. CDR3 in DNA: TGCAGTGCTAGAGGCGGCTCACCCCTCCACTTT.

This chain joins TRBV3-1 (or the pseudogene TRBV3-2) and TRBJ1-2; 8 nucleotides line up with TRBD1. This CDR3 comprises 12 residues. Germline V gene sequence: CDR1 LGHDT, CDR2 YNNKEL (reference sequence). V trimming: 4 bases; J trimming: 8 bases; junction bases outside the gene matches: 3. Written as DNA, the CDR3 is TGTGCCAGCAGCCTGACAGGGGTCGGCTACACCTTC. The encoded protein is CASSLTGVGYTF.

This rearrangement joins TRBV28 to TRBJ1-3, with no clear D. CDR3 length: 15 amino acids. V lost 4 bases and J 2 bases, leaving 12 bases between the germline ends. From germline, CDR1 is MDHEN and CDR2 SYDVKM. The CDR3 nucleotides read TGTGCCAGCAGTTCACAGCTTAAACCTGGAAACACCATATATTTT. Protein: CASSSQLKPGNTIYF.

CDR3 DNA sequence: TGTGCCAGCATCCGACAGGTAGCCTGGGAGCAGTACTTC. Its translation: CASIRQVAWEQYF. The V and J genes are TRBV12-3 or TRBV12-4 and TRBJ2-7, with D perhaps matching TRBD1 (6 bases). The germline V and J ends were trimmed by 7 bases and 7 bases, with 17 bases remaining between them. This CDR3 is built from 13 residues.

J is TRBJ2-7 and V is TRBV11-2; possibly TRBD2 for D (6 bases). V was cut by 1 base and J by 2 bases, with 9 bases left in between. CDR3 size: 14 residues. The germline gives CDR1 SGHAT, CDR2 FQNNGV. The CDR3 here is CASSLAGDTYEQYF. The CDR3 DNA follows: TGTGCCAGCAGCTTAGCGGGGGATACCTACGAGCAGTACTTC. Looking up the rest from reference TRBV11-2 and TRBJ2-7 gives the full variable domain: EAGVAQSPRYKIIEKRQSVAFWCNPISGHATLYWYQQILGQGPKLLIQFQNNGVVDDSQLPKDRFSAERLKGVDSTLKIQPAKLEDSAVYLCASSLAGDTYEQYFGPGTRLTVT.

Turning to this clone: This specimen includes other DNA sequences encoding the same CDR3. The chain uses TRBV3-1 (or the pseudogene TRBV3-2) and TRBJ1-2; D is undetermined. Trimming cost V 2 bases and J 4 bases, with 14 bases left between them. Germline V gives CDR1 LGHDT, CDR2 YNNKEL (reference sequence). This CDR3 comprises 15 residues. DNA of the CDR3: TGTGCCAGCAGCCAACGGTTGGAGGTTCTCTATGGCTACACCTTC. This codes for CASSQRLEVLYGYTF.

The chain combines TRBV28 with TRBJ1-2; D is unresolved. The ends were cut back, 4 bases at V and 4 bases at J, with 4 bases in the middle. CDR1 is MDHEN and CDR2 is SYDVKM in the germline V gene. This CDR3 has 11 residues. The CDR3 reads CASSYSYGYTF. CDR3 DNA sequence: TGTGCCAGCAGTTACTCCTATGGCTACACCTTC.

This clone appeared a single time. The chain is built from TRBV2 and TRBJ1-5; D remains unclear. Trimming removed 3 bases from V and 6 bases from J, with 6 bases in between. This CDR3 has 12 residues. Germline V lookup: CDR1 SNHLY, CDR2 FYNNEI. The CDR3 sequence: CASSEFGQPQHF. The CDR3 region has the DNA TGTGCCAGCAGTGAGTTCGGTCAGCCCCAGCATTTT. Complete variable domain (other parts from reference TRBV2 and TRBJ1-5): EPEVTQTPSHQVTQMGQEVILRCVPISNHLYFYWYRQILGQKVEFLVSFYNNEISEKSEIFDDQFSVERPDGSNFTLKIRSTKLEDSAMYFCASSEFGQPQHFGDGTRLSIL.

V gene TRBV6-5 combines with J gene TRBJ2-5, with 13 bases fitting TRBD2. This CDR3 is 14 amino acids long. Germline V lookup: CDR1 MNHEY, CDR2 SVGAGI. V was pared by 6 bases and J by 5 bases, with 3 bases of the junction left unmatched. CDR3 nucleotide sequence: TGTGCCAGCAGGGGACTAGCGGGAAGGGAGACCCAGTACTTC. Translating gives CASRGLAGRETQYF.

The V gene is TRBV15, the J gene TRBJ2-5, with D tentatively TRBD1 (5 bases). The CDR3 is 16 amino acids. Germline V gene lookup returns CDR1 LNHNV and CDR2 YYDKDF (reference sequence). The V and J ends lost 0 bases and 2 bases respectively, with 13 bases between them. In DNA form, the CDR3 reads TGTGCCACCAGCAGAGATCGGGCAGGGTTACAAGAGACCCAGTACTTC. Translating it yields CATSRDRAGLQETQYF.